This TCR beta chain was retrieved from a study of T cell responses to AZD1222 COVID-19 vaccine (dated by TCRdb to about 2021). Regarding the complete study: AZD1222 recipients with second doses at about 4 weeks or about 12 weeks were pooled, because spike-specific TCR depth and breadth did not differ between schedules. Trial participants were enrolled into age subgroups of 18-55, 56-69 and 70-plus years, which contained about 160, 30 and 59 TCR-sequenced participants, respectively. A total of 240 or so trial participants underwent TCR sequencing, of whom under 220 had received two doses of AZD1222 and approximately 26 had received two doses of the MenACWY control vaccine. General study outcomes and caveats: Conclusions about previously exposed vaccinees are limited, since just five or six AZD1222 recipients were seropositive for SARS-CoV-2 at baseline. A significant rise in spike-specific TCR breadth and depth was observed after two AZD1222 doses relative to day 0 and relative to MenACWY recipients. The 56-69-year group was small, and its depth increase did not reach significance, likely because of low power. Because no samples from the day 14 peak response were available, repertoires could be characterized only after the peak T cell response. The vaccine-associated CD4 TCRs covered the entire spike protein, and the dominant responses fell in regions 160-218 and 743-854. Participants were mostly white British, with more females than males. The authors suggested clonal diversity may have been underestimated. Reportedly, almost half of the unique spike-specific TCRs recognized epitopes lying outside the regions that are mutated in the B.1.351 and B.1.1.7 variants.

V is reduced by 5 bases and J by 4 bases, leaving a spacing of 15 bases between them. The cysteine opens and the phenylalanine closes a CDR3 of 14 amino acids. The entry retains the CDR3 DNA only, 42 bases that are in frame from base 1. Sequences MDHEN (CDR1) and SYDVKM (CDR2) are obtained from the germline V gene. In its sample, this clone was seen a few times. The clone's antigen remains unknown. No much larger clone is present one base from it, and per-base qualities are unavailable. The CDR3 regions of human TCRbeta chains were subjected to immunosequencing. The original methods were these. Repertoire TCRs were matched against a reference library of SARS-CoV-2-specific TCRs generated with the MIRA antigen-specificity platform. Breadth was defined as the fraction of unique TCRs that were SARS-CoV-2-associated, and depth was defined as the fraction of total T cells that were SARS-CoV-2-associated. Using the MIRA data, every spike-specific TCR was mapped to the spike region that the TCR reacted to and assigned to either a CD4 or a CD8 class. Log10-transformed breadth and depth values were compared by one-way ANOVA with Sidak's multiple comparisons tests. The table comes from immuneACCESS by way of TCRdb, which keeps in-frame sequences with V and J called. Part of the clones is missing from these tables; in studies checked, under half for an unresolved V gene and the rest for unknown reasons. The V and J calls and the clone size are those of that table, but D and trimming were determined from the DNA. Recorded for this sample are more than 75,000 clones; 85% to 90% of them occurred a single time. The ten largest account for roughly 25% of the sample.

Reading the label with the study, this specimen's time point is: baseline before first vaccination. Vaccinee samples came from UK trials COV001 and COV002, including a single-blind randomized controlled phase 2/3 trial of AZD1222 (ChAdOx1 nCoV-19) in healthy adults. For TCRbeta chain sequencing, PBMC samples were collected from trial participants at day 0 and at day 28 after the second dose. The V and J genes are TRBV28 and TRBJ2-7; a tentative D match to TRBD1 spans 6 bases. This TCR was sampled from an adult in good health. The material sequenced was peripheral blood, taken on day 0 of AZD1222 vaccination. The CDR3 protein is CASSLFGQNYEQYF. The sequenced DNA: TGTGCCAGCAGTCTCTTCGGACAGAATTACGAGCAGTACTTC.